The 2 T cell receptor beta chains reported below all come from one sample, sequenced in a study of vaccination effects on CD4 cells after COVID-19. Assay used: immunoSEQ multiplex PCR; TCRdb lists only in-frame clones, some missing. The table has under 55,000 clones, roughly 70% seen once. Before sequencing took place, the ViraFEST assay used viral peptide pools to expand antigen-specific CD4+ T cells. Culture proceeded for approximately 10 days, and CD4+ T cells were then isolated. The person acquired a PCR-confirmed SARS-CoV-2 infection between March and December 2020. Antigens for these TCRs are unknown. This specimen was CD4+ T cells from PBMCs cultured with a peptide pool, taken before COVID-19 vaccination. These receptors were taken from a human donor who had a prior SARS-CoV-2 infection.

The chain combines TRBV4-2 with TRBJ2-7; 9 positions agree with TRBD2. The CDR3 loop spans 14 amino acids. The J segment lost 6 bases and the V segment lost 1 base, leaving 4 bases of the junction unmatched. Germline V gene sequence: CDR1 LGHNA, CDR2 YNFKEQ. The CDR3 region is CASSQVGLASEQYF. The CDR3 DNA is TGTGCCAGCAGCCAAGTGGGACTAGCCTCCGAGCAGTACTTC.

This clone was detected a few times. The chain uses TRBV6-5 and TRBJ1-2; D is possibly TRBD1 (6 bases). Germline-derived CDR1 and CDR2 are MNHEY and SVGAGI. The V gene lost 5 bases and the J gene lost 0 bases, with 7 bases spanning the gap. The CDR3 has 13 amino acids. In nucleotides, the CDR3 is TGTGCCAGCAGTCGGGGGCCTAACTATGGCTACACCTTC. This translates into CASSRGPNYGYTF.